This record looks at one T cell receptor (beta chain) sequence and its context. The sample comes from a study of blood T cell repertoires in COVID-19. Study-wide context: Donors in the United States, Italy and Spain gave samples during acute or convalescent COVID-19.

The study drew participants aged roughly 18 to 95 years from some 25 US areas. Before being deemed recovered, Cohort 3 donors had two negative PCRs, clearance, or symptom resolution. V dropped 3 bases and J dropped 5 bases, with 8 bases sitting between them. Germline V gene data show CDR1 as LGHDT and CDR2 as YNNKEL (reference sequence). The CDR3 length is 12 residues. Produced via immunoSEQ multiplex PCR; TCRdb's table is partial and in-frame only. The data show about 160,000 clones, approximately 88% seen once. The source of this sequence is a woman in her forties or fifties who had recovered from COVID-19. The chain employs TRBV3-1 (or the pseudogene TRBV3-2) and TRBJ2-7; D is unresolved. Sequenced sample: PBMCs or T cells enriched from blood (not recorded which). DNA for the CDR3: TGTGCCAGCAGCCACTTCCCTCACGAGCAGTACTTC. Translated: CASSHFPHEQYF.